The clone carrying this TCR beta chain was detected many times. Its antigen is undetermined. CDR3 length equals 15 residues. Germline V CDR1 and CDR2: MDHEN, SYDVKM. The junction had 5 bases not matched to a gene; V was cut back by 6 bases and J by 4 bases. This entry is derived from a study of regulatory T cells in long-lasting Graves disease. Regarding the study as a whole: Public clonotype sharing was higher in persistent than newly diagnosed patients. Favored gene segments in persistent disease were TRBV28, TRBJ1-2 and TRBJ2-5. Analysis covered peripheral blood alone, not thyroid tissue.

The time point: newly diagnosed GD, antithyroid drugs for less than 3 months. The TCR library was prepared using RNA isolated from PBMCs. Assembly of TCR beta libraries relied on iRepertoire HTBI primers together with Arm-PCR of CDR3 regions. Using its own MiXCR run on the multiplex PCR reads, TCRdb lists one record per CDR3 protein. This sample carries hundreds of thousands of distinct CDR3 sequences, less than 20% of them seen once, and the ten largest clones take approximately 11%. The sample was also linked to a second study, of T cells in Graves' hyperthyroidism and ophthalmopathy. That study reports: Researchers ran a first-round RT-PCR on the TCR CDR3 using the HTBI primer set.

The chain carries TRBV28 and TRBJ2-2, with 10 bases aligning to TRBD1. The receptor comes from a woman in her 30s with Graves disease. Sequenced material: peripheral blood mononuclear cells (PBMCs), taken at new diagnosis, from a patient treated with antithyroid drugs. The CDR3: CASSRTGGVTGELFF. For the CDR3, the DNA is TGTGCCAGCAGCCGGACAGGGGGAGTCACCGGGGAGCTGTTTTTT.